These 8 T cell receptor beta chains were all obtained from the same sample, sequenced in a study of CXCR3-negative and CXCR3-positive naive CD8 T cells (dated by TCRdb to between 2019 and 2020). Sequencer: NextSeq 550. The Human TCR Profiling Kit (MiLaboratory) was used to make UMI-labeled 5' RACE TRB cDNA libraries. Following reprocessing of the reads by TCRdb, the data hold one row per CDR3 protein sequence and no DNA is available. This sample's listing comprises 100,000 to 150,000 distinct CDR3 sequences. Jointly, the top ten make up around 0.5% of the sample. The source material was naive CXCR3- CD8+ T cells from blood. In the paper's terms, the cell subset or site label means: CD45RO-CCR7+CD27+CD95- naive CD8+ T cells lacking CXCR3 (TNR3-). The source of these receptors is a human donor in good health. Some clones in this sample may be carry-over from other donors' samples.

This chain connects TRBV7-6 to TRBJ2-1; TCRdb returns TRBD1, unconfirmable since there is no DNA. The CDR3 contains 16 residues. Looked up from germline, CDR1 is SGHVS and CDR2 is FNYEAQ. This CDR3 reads CASSRGKGGSYNEQFF.

CDR3 amino acids: CASSYFQGASNEQFF. The rearrangement uses TRBV6-5 and TRBJ2-1; the TRBD1 assignment by TCRdb is unverifiable without DNA. Germline-derived CDR1 and CDR2 are MNHEY and SVGAGI. The CDR3 is 15 residues long.

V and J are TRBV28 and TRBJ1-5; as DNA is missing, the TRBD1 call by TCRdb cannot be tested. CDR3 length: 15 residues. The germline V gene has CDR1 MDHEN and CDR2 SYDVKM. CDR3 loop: CASSSLQGSNQPQHF.

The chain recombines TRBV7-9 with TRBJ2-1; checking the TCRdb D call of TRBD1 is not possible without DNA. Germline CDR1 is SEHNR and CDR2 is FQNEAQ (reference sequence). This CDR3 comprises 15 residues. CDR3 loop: CASSDRDRTYNEQFF.

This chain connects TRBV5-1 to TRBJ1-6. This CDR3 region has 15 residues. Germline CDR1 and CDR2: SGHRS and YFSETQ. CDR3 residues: CASSLGQGYNSPLHF.

This CDR3 reads CSVVHTSGSYEQYF. V gene TRBV29-1 combines with J gene TRBJ2-7; the TRBD2 assignment by TCRdb is unverifiable without DNA. The germline gives CDR1 SQVTM, CDR2 ANQGSEA. The CDR3 contains 14 residues.

The CDR3 sequence is CASSHPGQVNNEQFF. The chain couples TRBV3-1 to TRBJ2-1; the D call of TRBD1 rests on TCRdb alone, since no DNA is present to check it. Germline-derived CDR1 and CDR2 are LGHDT and YNNKEL (reference sequence). This CDR3 contains 15 residues.

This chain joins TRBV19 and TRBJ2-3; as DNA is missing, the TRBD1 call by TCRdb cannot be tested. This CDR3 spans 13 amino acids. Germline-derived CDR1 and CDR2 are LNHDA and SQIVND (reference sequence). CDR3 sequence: CASSRTASDTQYF.